Below, 29 T cell receptor beta chains from the same sample are listed, as sequenced in a study of CD8 T cells in ankylosing spondylitis. These receptors lack a known antigen. TCRdb re-called the 5' RACE reads with MiXCR, one entry per CDR3 protein. The table has more than 400,000 distinct CDR3 sequences, roughly 5% seen once. Findings and caveats of the study: Seven to nine highly homologous variants formed a TCR beta motif that appeared characteristic of ankylosing spondylitis blood.

Sequencing was performed on blood, either unsorted or a sorted T cell fraction (not recorded which). The receptors were sampled from a male donor with ankylosing spondylitis.

Only a few counts were recorded for this clonotype. This chain uses TRBV20-1 with TRBJ1-5; 7 bases fit TRBD1. Germline loops: CDR1 DFQATT, CDR2 SNEGSKA (reference sequence). Trimming took 4 bases from V and 6 from J; bases not matched to a gene: 15. The CDR3 consists of 16 residues. The CDR3 loop reads CSANRQGALNRQPQHF. The CDR3 DNA reads as TGCAGTGCTAACAGACAGGGAGCTCTTAATCGTCAGCCCCAGCATTTT.

This clonotype occurred once. V gene TRBV18 combines with J gene TRBJ2-3, with D perhaps TRBD1 (6 bases). There are 14 residues in the CDR3. Trimming cost V 3 bases and J 6 bases, with 13 bases left between them. The germline CDR1 and CDR2 sequences are KGHSH and LQKENI. CDR3 DNA: TGTGCCAGCTCACCCATGCTGGGGGCTGATACGCAGTATTTT. As protein: CASSPMLGADTQYF.

The chain employs TRBV18 and TRBJ2-7; possible D gene TRBD1, 6 bases. The CDR3 sequence is 16 residues long. Trimming stripped 3 bases from V and 5 bases from J, with 20 bases between. Germline V lookup: CDR1 KGHSH, CDR2 LQKENI. As DNA, the CDR3 is TGTGCCAGCTCACCCCAAGGCAGGGGAAGGGGGAACGAGCAGTACTTC. Translation gives CASSPQGRGRGNEQYF. Drawing the rest from reference TRBV18 and TRBJ2-7, the complete variable domain is NAGVMQNPRHLVRRRGQEARLRCSPMKGHSHVYWYRQLPEEGLKFMVYLQKENIIDESGMPKERFSAEFPKEGPSILRIQQVVRGDSAAYFCASSPQGRGRGNEQYFGPGTRLTVT.

This clonotype was seen repeatedly, ten times or more. The rearrangement uses TRBV10-2 and TRBJ2-2; 8 nucleotides line up with TRBD2. CDR1 is WSHSY, CDR2 SAAADI, per germline. There are 15 residues in the CDR3. V trimming: 6 bases; J trimming: 6 bases; junction bases outside the gene matches: 9. The CDR3 protein is CASRVGGAPPGELFF. The CDR3 DNA reads TGCGCCAGCAGGGTCGGGGGGGCGCCCCCCGGGGAGCTGTTTTTT.

This clonotype came up many times. The chain combines TRBV10-3 with TRBJ1-5, with unresolved D. Trimming shortened V by 0 bases and J by 4 bases, and 7 bases separated the two germline ends. The CDR3 has 14 residues. Germline CDR1 reads ENHRY; CDR2 reads SYGVKD. CDR3 sequence reads: CAISESAANQPQHF. DNA of the CDR3: TGTGCCATCAGTGAGTCGGCTGCAAATCAGCCCCAGCATTTT.

In this sample, this clonotype turned up many times. The CDR3 spells CAIVQGGADTQYF. CDR3 in DNA: TGTGCCATCGTCCAGGGTGGTGCAGATACGCAGTATTTT. V gene TRBV6-1 combines with J gene TRBJ2-3, with D possibly TRBD1 on 5 matching bases. The V end lost 10 bases, the J end lost 4 bases, and 15 bases lay between the germline ends. The CDR3 has 13 residues. Germline CDR1 is MNHNS and CDR2 is SASEGT.

This clonotype was found many times. This chain joins TRBV10-3 and TRBJ1-1; the D gene is possibly TRBD1 (6 bases). This CDR3 contains 14 residues. CDR1 and CDR2 from the germline V gene are ENHRY and SYGVKD. The V and J ends lost 7 bases and 3 bases respectively, with 15 bases between them. The CDR3 loop is CAITRSRGDTEAFF. The CDR3 DNA is TGTGCCATCACCCGGAGCAGGGGTGACACTGAAGCTTTCTTT.

This sequence joins TRBV20-1 and TRBJ1-2; a possible D gene is TRBD1 (5 bases). This CDR3 contains 13 residues. With 3 bases removed from V and 3 bases from J, the gap between germline ends came to 11 bases. Germline V gene lookup returns CDR1 DFQATT and CDR2 SNEGSKA (reference sequence). CDR3 DNA: TGCAGTGCTAGTCGTGGGACCGACTATGGCTACACCTTC. Protein sequence: CSASRGTDYGYTF.

This clonotype appeared many times. The V and J genes are TRBV5-1 and TRBJ1-6, with D unclear. The CDR3 contains 17 residues. From germline, CDR1 is SGHRS and CDR2 YFSETQ. The germline V and J ends were trimmed by 1 base and 0 bases, with 11 bases remaining between them. CDR3 sequence reads: CASSLTTASSYNSPLHF. The CDR3 nucleotides read TGCGCCAGCAGCTTGACGACGGCGAGCTCCTATAATTCACCCCTCCACTTT.

This clonotype appeared a few times. V and J are TRBV29-1 and TRBJ2-1; D unresolved. CDR3 size: 13 residues. Trimming pared 1 base from V and 6 bases from J, leaving 10 bases between. Germline CDR1 is SQVTM and CDR2 is ANQGSEA. CDR3 nucleotides: TGCAGCGTTGAAGGCAGGAACCGCAATGAGCAGTTCTTC. Protein sequence: CSVEGRNRNEQFF.

In its sample, this clonotype was seen many times. V gene TRBV20-1 combines with J gene TRBJ1-3, with D perhaps matching TRBD1 (6 bases). Germline V gene lookup returns CDR1 DFQATT and CDR2 SNEGSKA (reference sequence). V lost 0 bases to trimming and J lost 0 bases, with 12 bases between them. The CDR3 runs 16 residues. DNA for the CDR3: TGCAGTGCTAGAGATCGGGGGGGCTCCTCTGGAAACACCATATATTTT. It translates to CSARDRGGSSGNTIYF.

This clonotype was observed many times. This CDR3 reads CASSPTGTEAFF. CDR3 sequence (DNA): TGCGCCAGCAGCCCTACAGGGACTGAAGCTTTCTTT. V and J are TRBV5-1 and TRBJ1-1; possible D gene TRBD1, 6 bases. V gave up 4 bases and J gave up 5 bases, with 9 bases separating them. Per germline, CDR1 SGHRS and CDR2 YFSETQ. The CDR3 sequence is 12 residues long.

The chain couples TRBV11-2 to TRBJ2-7; TRBD1 is a possible D gene (6 bases). The CDR3 loop spans 15 amino acids. V lost 4 bases and J 2 bases, leaving 15 bases between the germline ends. Germline V gene lookup returns CDR1 SGHAT and CDR2 FQNNGV. The CDR3, as DNA: TGTGCCAGCAGCTACCTCAGGGGAATGACCTACGAGCAGTACTTC. Its protein is CASSYLRGMTYEQYF.

This clonotype appeared many times. The CDR3 protein is CASRGGQGNYGYTF. The CDR3 DNA sequence: TGTGCCAGCAGGGGGGGACAGGGCAACTATGGCTACACCTTC. V gene TRBV12-3 or TRBV12-4 combines with J gene TRBJ1-2; 9 bases match TRBD1. This CDR3 has 14 residues. Unmatched junction bases numbered 4, after V lost 6 bases and J lost 2 bases.

A word on this clonotype: Compared with germline, one end of the junction differs, possibly owing to a read error. The chain has TRBV3-1 and TRBJ1-2, with D maybe TRBD1 (5 bases). CDR3 length equals 18 residues. CDR1 is LGHDT, CDR2 YNNKEL, per germline (reference sequence). CDR3 DNA: TGTGCCAGCTGCCAAGATGGAGGGACGCCACATCCCCACTATGGCTACACCTTC. Amino acids: CASCQDGGTPHPHYGYTF.

At least ten counts were recorded for this clonotype. The gene calls are TRBV10-1 and TRBJ2-7, with 7 positions matching TRBD1. Germline-derived CDR1 and CDR2 are WNHNN and SYGVQD (reference sequence). Trimming took 5 bases from V and 11 from J; bases not matched to a gene: 18. This CDR3 is built from 15 residues. The CDR3 nucleotides read TGCGCCAGCAGTCCCTTCTCGACAGGGAGCCCTCCGAAGTACTTC. Translating gives CASSPFSTGSPPKYF.

CDR3 bases: TGTGCCAGCAGGGGACCCAGTGGAGAGCAGTACTTC. Translating it yields CASRGPSGEQYF. The V gene is TRBV9, the J gene TRBJ2-7, with D tentatively TRBD1 or TRBD2 (5 bases each). Germline CDR1 reads SGDLS; CDR2 reads YYNGEE. Trimming shortened V by 5 bases and J by 7 bases, and 13 bases separated the two germline ends. This CDR3 spans 12 amino acids.

The rearrangement joins TRBV3-1 to TRBJ2-5; 8 bases agree with TRBD2. CDR3 length: 14 residues. Germline CDR1 LGHDT, CDR2 YNNKEL (reference sequence). J gave up 5 bases and V 4 bases, and 6 bases lay outside the gene matches. CDR3 in amino acids: CASSRSGGHETQYF. For the CDR3, the DNA is TGTGCCAGCAGCCGGTCGGGGGGGCACGAGACCCAGTACTTC.

This clonotype appeared many times. The chain is built from TRBV5-1 and TRBJ1-5; TRBD1 is a possible D gene (6 bases). Trimming pared 3 bases from V and 4 bases from J, leaving 14 bases between. Germline V gives CDR1 SGHRS, CDR2 YFSETQ. The CDR3 has 15 residues. CDR3 sequence (DNA): TGCGCCAGCAGCTCTTCGGGGGGGGCGAATCAGCCCCAGCATTTT. This translates into CASSSSGGANQPQHF.

This clonotype was seen at least ten times. The rearrangement uses TRBV6-5 and TRBJ1-1; no clear D. CDR1 MNHEY and CDR2 SVGAGI come from the germline V gene. The length of the CDR3 is 14 residues. The V end was cut by 2 bases, the J end by 2 bases, with 9 bases between. The CDR3 coding sequence is TGTGCCAGCAGTTACCGGGTTCATAACACTGAAGCTTTCTTT. Translated: CASSYRVHNTEAFF.

This clonotype was seen many times. This sequence joins TRBV11-2 and TRBJ2-7; perhaps D is TRBD1 or TRBD2 (6 bases each). The germline CDR1 and CDR2 sequences are SGHAT and FQNNGV. This CDR3 comprises 14 residues. V lost 4 bases, J lost 5 bases, and 15 bases lay in between. The CDR3 DNA reads as TGTGCCAGCAGCTCGCTAATCGGGGGCCACGAGCAGTACTTC. It yields the protein CASSSLIGGHEQYF.

This clonotype was detected only once. A read error is possible here, since a much larger clone lies one base away. Because the CDR3 is missing its conserved closing phenylalanine or tryptophan, this is likely a read error. The chain employs TRBV24-1 and TRBJ1-6, with a tentative D call TRBD1 (5 bases). CDR3 length: 14 amino acids. Germline lookup yields CDR1 KGHDR and CDR2 SFDVKD. Trimming removed 5 bases from V and 6 bases from J, with 10 bases in between. CDR3 in amino acids: CATSALRGNSPLHL. The CDR3, as DNA: TGTGCCACCAGTGCCCTGAGGGGTAATTCACCCCTCCACCTT.

The chain is built from TRBV20-1 and TRBJ2-1; D is ambiguous. Germline V gene data show CDR1 as DFQATT and CDR2 as SNEGSKA (reference sequence). CDR3 length: 11 residues. Trimming removed 6 bases from V and 6 bases from J, with 9 bases in between. The CDR3 DNA reads as TGCAGTGCCTCTAAAGTCAATGAGCAGTTCTTC. It codes for CSASKVNEQFF.

The V call is TRBV11-2, the J call TRBJ2-3; 11 nucleotides agree with TRBD2. CDR1 and CDR2 (germline): SGHAT, FQNNGV. CDR3 size: 15 residues. V was clipped by 5 bases and J by 7 bases; unmatched bases: 8. This chain's CDR3 is CASSVLAGARNTQYF. CDR3 DNA: TGTGCCAGCAGCGTACTAGCGGGAGCTAGGAATACGCAGTATTTT.

This clonotype was found many times. The gene calls are TRBV5-1 and TRBJ2-7; 7 bases match TRBD1. V lost 1 base, J lost 3 bases, and 13 bases stayed unmatched. Germline V gene sequence: CDR1 SGHRS, CDR2 YFSETQ. The CDR3 runs 17 residues. Here the CDR3 reads CASSLTYGDSRYYEQYF. Written as DNA, the CDR3 is TGCGCCAGCAGCTTGACTTATGGGGACAGCCGTTACTACGAGCAGTACTTC.

The table lists this clonotype with many counts. The rearrangement links TRBV10-3 to TRBJ1-1, with 7 bases matching TRBD1. The CDR3 runs to 16 residues. Per the germline V gene, CDR1 is ENHRY and CDR2 is SYGVKD. V dropped 0 bases and J dropped 1; count of bases not matched to a gene: 5. DNA of the CDR3: TGTGCCATCAGTGAGTCCGCGTCAGGGGGGAACACTGAAGCTTTCTTT. Translating it yields CAISESASGGNTEAFF.

This clonotype occurred many times. The CDR3: CASSPGTDYEQYF. The CDR3 nucleotides read TGTGCCAGCAGCCCTGGGACAGACTACGAGCAGTACTTC. The V gene is TRBV7-3, the J gene TRBJ2-7, with TRBD1 identical over 7 bases. With 5 bases clipped from V and 3 bases from J, the junction kept 4 bases outside the gene matches. The CDR3 totals 13 residues. Germline lookup yields CDR1 SGHTA and CDR2 FQGTGA.

This clonotype appeared many times. CDR3 protein: CSASRTPGYNEQFF. DNA of the CDR3: TGCAGTGCTAGTCGGACTCCCGGCTACAATGAGCAGTTCTTC. V gene TRBV20-1 combines with J gene TRBJ2-1; possibly TRBD2 for D (5 bases). The CDR3 has 14 residues. Germline V lookup: CDR1 DFQATT, CDR2 SNEGSKA (reference sequence). The V gene lost 3 bases and the J gene lost 3 bases, with 12 bases spanning the gap.

This clonotype has at least ten counts. The CDR3 sequence: CASSFTGNYGYTF. Written as DNA, the CDR3 is TGTGCCAGCAGCTTTACAGGGAACTATGGCTACACCTTC. This rearrangement joins TRBV7-9 to TRBJ1-2, with a tentative D call TRBD1 (6 bases). CDR1 SEHNR and CDR2 FQNEAQ come from the germline V gene (reference sequence). The CDR3 has 13 residues. V gave up 3 bases and J gave up 2 bases, with 7 bases separating them.